A selection of T cell receptor beta chains follows, all from one sample in a study of OX40 agonist ivuxolimab in advanced cancers. The assay was immunoSEQ multiplex PCR, and TCRdb's table has in-frame clones only and misses some. The sample contains approximately 79,000 clones, 70% to 90% of which appear only once. The source material was CD4+ or CD8+ T cells sorted from blood, sampled in a trial of the OX40 agonist ivuxolimab. These receptor sequences come from an adult with an advanced solid tumor such as melanoma, head and neck, liver or kidney cancer. The CDR3 runs from the conserved cysteine through the conserved F or W. The D gene is left open where the match is weak. Where a row states a size, it is once, few, many or the class of an expanded clone; other rows omit it.

CDR3aa	CDR3nt	v_gene	j_gene	d_gene	abundance
CASTPAGSEQFF	TGTGCCAGCACCCCAGCTGGGAGTGAGCAGTTCTTC	TRBV21-1	TRBJ2-1	.	.
CASSWDSEAFF	TGTGCCAGCAGTTGGGACAGTGAAGCTTTCTTT	TRBV28	TRBJ1-1	TRBD1	.
CASSLNPGPQDTGELFF	TGTGCCAGCAGCTTGAACCCAGGGCCCCAGGACACCGGGGAGCTGTTTTTT	TRBV5-6	TRBJ2-2	.	.
CASSLGGGDQPQHF	TGTGCCAGCAGCTTAGGAGGTGGGGATCAGCCCCAGCATTTT	TRBV7-2	TRBJ1-5	.	.
CASSLLGHEQYF	TGTGCCAGCAGTTTACTAGGCCACGAGCAGTACTTC	TRBV28	TRBJ2-7	.	.
CASSPRGGSSYNEQFF	TGTGCCAGCAGCCCCCGGGGGGGATCTTCCTACAATGAGCAGTTCTTC	TRBV7-2	TRBJ2-1	TRBD2	.
CSARINGGYTF	TGCAGTGCTAGAATAAACGGTGGCTACACCTTC	TRBV20-1	TRBJ1-2	.	.
CASSQPTGNTEAFF	TGTGCCAGCAGTCAACCGACAGGGAACACTGAAGCTTTCTTT	TRBV28	TRBJ1-1	.	.
CASTAGRSTDTQYF	TGTGCCAGCACCGCAGGGCGATCAACAGATACGCAGTATTTT	TRBV28	TRBJ2-3	.	.
CASKGPVASTDTQYF	TGTGCCAGCAAGGGCCCGGTAGCGAGCACAGATACGCAGTATTTT	TRBV27	TRBJ2-3	.	.
CASSQQRGGRETQYF	TGTGCCAGCAGCCAGCAGCGGGGGGGCCGGGAGACCCAGTACTTC	TRBV7-2	TRBJ2-5	TRBD2	.
CASSLTGGNTDTQYF	TGCGCCAGCAGCCTGACAGGGGGGAACACAGATACGCAGTATTTT	TRBV5-1	TRBJ2-3	TRBD1	once
CASSPRTFPDEKLFF	TGTGCCAGCTCACCACGTACCTTCCCAGATGAAAAACTGTTTTTT	TRBV18	TRBJ1-4	.	.
CASSRLSNEKLFF	TGTGCCAGCAGCCGACTCTCGAATGAAAAACTGTTTTTT	TRBV5-8	TRBJ1-4	.	.
CASRPPSYEQYF	TGTGCCAGCAGACCTCCCTCCTACGAGCAGTACTTC	TRBV28	TRBJ2-7	.	.
CASGPGGGGGTDTQYF	TGTGCTAGTGGCCCTGGGGGGGGCGGAGGTACAGATACGCAGTATTTT	TRBV12-5	TRBJ2-3	.	.
CASSFGTGGYEQYF	TGCGCCAGCAGCTTTGGGACAGGGGGCTACGAGCAGTACTTC	TRBV5-1	TRBJ2-7	TRBD1	.
CSASGFLAFF	TGCAGTGCTAGCGGTTTCCTGGCTTTCTTT	TRBV20-1	TRBJ1-1	.	.
CASSLEADNTGELFF	TGTGCCAGCAGTTTGGAGGCGGATAACACCGGGGAGCTGTTTTTT	TRBV28	TRBJ2-2	.	.
CASGTGLDGNTIYF	TGCGCCAGCGGGACAGGATTAGATGGAAACACCATATATTTT	TRBV5-1	TRBJ1-3	TRBD1	.
CASRRVLAGNTIYF	TGTGCCAGCAGACGTGTATTGGCCGGAAACACCATATATTTT	TRBV28	TRBJ1-3	.	.
CAISRDRDLGDYTF	TGTGCCATCAGCCGGGACAGGGATTTGGGTGACTACACCTTC	TRBV10-3	TRBJ1-2	TRBD1	once
CASSQAGNYGYTF	TGTGCCAGCAGCCAAGCCGGGAACTATGGCTACACCTTC	TRBV4-2	TRBJ1-2	.	few
CASSRVNNEQFF	TGTGCCAGCAGCCGGGTCAACAATGAGCAGTTCTTC	TRBV5-4	TRBJ2-1	.	.
CAWGSGNSDTQYF	TGTGCCTGGGGCAGCGGGAACTCAGATACGCAGTATTTT	TRBV30	TRBJ2-3	TRBD2	.
CASSDQGRPNTGELFF	TGTGCCAGCAGTGATCAGGGGCGCCCGAACACCGGGGAGCTGTTTTTT	TRBV11-1	TRBJ2-2	.	.
CASTLLGATDEQYF	TGTGCCAGCACCCTGCTTGGGGCAACGGACGAGCAGTACTTC	TRBV7-2	TRBJ2-7	.	.
CASDQGARGAFF	TGTGCCAGCGACCAGGGGGCGCGGGGAGCTTTCTTT	TRBV5-5	TRBJ1-1	TRBD1	.
CASSRDRENSPLHF	TGTGCCAGCAGCCGGGACAGGGAAAATTCACCCCTCCACTTT	TRBV4-2	TRBJ1-6	TRBD1	few
CAISERGLYGYTF	TGTGCCATCAGTGAAAGGGGGCTCTATGGCTACACCTTC	TRBV10-3	TRBJ1-2	TRBD1	.
CASSQAWTDTQYF	TGTGCCAGCTCACAGGCCTGGACAGATACGCAGTATTTT	TRBV18	TRBJ2-3	.	.
CASQPWSSYNSPLHF	TGTGCCAGTCAACCCTGGAGCTCCTATAATTCACCCCTCCACTTT	TRBV2	TRBJ1-6	.	.
CASSLALLTGSAGNTIYF	TGTGCCAGCAGTTTAGCCCTCCTGACAGGGTCGGCTGGAAACACCATATATTTT	TRBV28	TRBJ1-3	TRBD1	.
CASSQEGVNTEAFF	TGTGCCAGCAGCCAAGAAGGAGTTAACACTGAAGCTTTCTTT	TRBV14	TRBJ1-1	.	.
CSVDAGVGNTIYF	TGCAGCGTTGATGCAGGGGTAGGAAACACCATATATTTT	TRBV29-1	TRBJ1-3	.	.
CASSSDSFGYTF	TGTGCCAGCAGCTCAGACAGCTTTGGCTACACCTTC	TRBV7-9	TRBJ1-2	.	.
CASSLSYNEQFF	TGTGCCAGCAGCTTATCCTACAATGAGCAGTTCTTC	TRBV11-2	TRBJ2-1	.	.
CASSSRIDTEAFF	TGCGCCAGCAGCTCCCGGATCGACACTGAAGCTTTCTTT	TRBV5-1	TRBJ1-1	.	.
CASSTTGFEQYF	TGTGCCAGCAGCACCACAGGGTTCGAGCAGTACTTC	TRBV6-5	TRBJ2-7	.	.
CATSFGQGARYETQYF	TGTGCCACCAGCTTCGGACAGGGGGCTAGGTATGAGACCCAGTACTTC	TRBV15	TRBJ2-5	TRBD1	.
CASSPEGTNYGYTF	TGTGCCAGCAGCCCGGAAGGGACTAACTATGGCTACACCTTC	TRBV9	TRBJ1-2	.	.
CASSMRQAANTEAFF	TGTGCCAGTAGTATGAGGCAGGCTGCGAACACTGAAGCTTTCTTT	TRBV19	TRBJ1-1	.	.
CAIREQGGVETQYF	TGTGCCATCAGGGAACAGGGGGGCGTAGAGACCCAGTACTTC	TRBV10-3	TRBJ2-5	TRBD1	.